This TCR beta chain was found in a study of T cells in tuberculosis. Whole-study context: This South African cohort compared adolescents with or without latent tuberculosis against adults with active tuberculosis. Study conclusions and caveats: Active tuberculosis alpha repertoires lay closer to GMM-specific TCRs than controls'.

Concerning this clone: Antigen unknown.

Measured with immunoSEQ multiplex PCR; TCRdb has only the in-frame clones, and not every one. The table has over 20,000 clones, 97% seen once. In germline, CDR1 is LNHNV, CDR2 YYDKDF (reference sequence). V lost 1 base to trimming and J lost 2 bases, with 12 bases between them. This CDR3 has 16 amino acids. Input material: PBMCs. The sequence derives from a donor between 10 and 35 years old with latent tuberculosis or without tuberculosis infection. The V and J genes are TRBV15 and TRBJ1-5; D is uncertain. CDR3 protein: CATSRGGRSGNQPQHF. CDR3 in DNA: TGTGCCACCAGCAGAGGTGGAAGGAGTGGCAATCAGCCCCAGCATTTT.